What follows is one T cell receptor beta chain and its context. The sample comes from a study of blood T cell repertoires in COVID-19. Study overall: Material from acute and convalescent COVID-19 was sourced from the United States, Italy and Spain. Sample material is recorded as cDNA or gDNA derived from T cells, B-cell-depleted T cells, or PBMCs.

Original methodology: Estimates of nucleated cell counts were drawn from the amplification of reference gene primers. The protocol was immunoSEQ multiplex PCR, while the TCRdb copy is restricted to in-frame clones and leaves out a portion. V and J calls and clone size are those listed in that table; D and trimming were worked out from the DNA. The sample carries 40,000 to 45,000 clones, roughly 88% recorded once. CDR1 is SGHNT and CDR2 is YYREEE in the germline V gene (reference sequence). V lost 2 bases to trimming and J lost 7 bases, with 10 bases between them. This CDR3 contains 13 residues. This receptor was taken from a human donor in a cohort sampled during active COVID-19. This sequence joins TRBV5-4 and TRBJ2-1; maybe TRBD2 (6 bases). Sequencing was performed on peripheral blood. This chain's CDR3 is CASSFFGGNEQFF. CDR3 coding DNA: TGTGCCAGCAGCTTTTTCGGGGGAAATGAGCAGTTCTTC.